A single sample gave rise to the 20 T cell receptor beta chains below, sequenced in a study of neoadjuvant nivolumab and ipilimumab in lung cancer (dated by TCRdb to 2018 to 2020). The meaning of the sample's time point label: at surgical resection after neoadjuvant nivolumab +/- ipilimumab. Libraries came from the immunoSEQ multiplex PCR assay. What TCRdb holds here is the immuneACCESS table cut down to in-frame rearrangements. Part of the clones is not present; checked against another copy, under half of the missing clones reflect an unresolved V gene, and the others are unexplained. The table for this sample lists 30,000 or so clones; about nine tenths of them were counted only once. About 5.3% of the sample goes to the ten largest clones. The sequencing used peripheral blood, collected after neoadjuvant nivolumab, alone or with ipilimumab, at or shortly before surgery. The receptors shown here come from an adult with non-small cell lung cancer.

The chain links TRBV5-6 to TRBJ1-1; D unclear. V lost 3 bases and J 0 bases, leaving 3 bases between the germline ends. CDR3 size: 12 residues. Germline V lookup: CDR1 SGHDT, CDR2 YYEEEE. CDR3 coding DNA: TGTGCCAGCAGCTCAATGAACACTGAAGCTTTCTTT. Its translation: CASSSMNTEAFF.

For this clone: One end of the junction is discordant with germline, which a read error may explain. This rearrangement joins TRBV6-1 to TRBJ2-3, with 8 nucleotides matching TRBD2. This CDR3 contains 15 residues. Germline values: CDR1 MNHNS, CDR2 SASEGT. CDR3 nucleotide sequence: TGTGCCAGCAGGGAAGGACTAGCTGCGACAGATACGCAGTATTTT. The encoded protein is CASREGLAATDTQYF.

This chain joins TRBV5-4 and TRBJ1-1, with 9 bases that match TRBD1. V shed 4 bases, J shed 1 base, and the junction held 2 bases outside the gene matches. CDR1 SGHNT and CDR2 YYREEE come from the germline V gene (reference sequence). CDR3 size: 14 residues. CDR3 bases: TGTGCCAGCAGCCCGGACAGGGGGAACACTGAAGCTTTCTTT. Its translation: CASSPDRGNTEAFF.

This chain connects TRBV29-1 to TRBJ1-1, with D tentatively TRBD1 (5 bases). Germline lookup yields CDR1 SQVTM and CDR2 ANQGSEA. The CDR3 length is 14 residues. V lost 8 bases, J lost 4 bases, and 20 bases lay in between. The CDR3, as DNA: TGCAGCTGTCAGGGCGGAGGACTCGGCACTGAAGCTTTCTTT. This translates into CSCQGGGLGTEAFF.

This clone was observed once. The CDR3, as DNA: TGTGCCAGCAGCTCTCTAGCGGGGGCATACAATGAGCAGTTCTTC. Translating gives CASSSLAGAYNEQFF. The chain carries TRBV5-5 and TRBJ2-1, with 10 bases matching TRBD2. The CDR3 has 15 residues. V shed 3 bases and J 4 bases; nucleotides not matched to a gene: 4. CDR1 and CDR2 (germline): SGHKS, YYEKEE (reference sequence).

The chain carries TRBV7-9 and TRBJ2-5; possibly TRBD2 for D (7 bases). CDR3 length: 14 amino acids. Trimming stripped 6 bases from V and 4 bases from J, with 15 bases between. Germline V lookup: CDR1 SEHNR, CDR2 FQNEAQ (reference sequence). The CDR3 DNA follows: TGTGCCAGCAGATCACAGGGAGGGGGAGAGACCCAGTACTTC. It encodes CASRSQGGGETQYF. Full variable domain (rest looked up from reference TRBV7-9 and TRBJ2-5): DTGVSQNPRHKITKRGQNVTFRCDPISEHNRLYWYRQTLGQGPEFLTYFQNEAQLEKSRLLSDRFSAERPKGSFSTLEIQRTEQGDSAMYLCASRSQGGGETQYFGPGTRLLVL.

V usage is TRBV4-1 and J usage is TRBJ1-3; D unclear. With 3 bases removed from V and 0 bases from J, the gap between germline ends came to 15 bases. Germline assignment: CDR1 MGHRA and CDR2 YSYEKL. This CDR3 is built from 17 residues. The DNA for the CDR3 is TGCGCCAGCAGCCAGAGGGCCCTGCCTTTCTCTGGAAACACCATATATTTT. Protein product: CASSQRALPFSGNTIYF.

DNA of the CDR3: TGTGCCAGCAGCTTAGTCGGGCCCTTAACCTCCCAGCCCCAGCATTTT. Its protein is CASSLVGPLTSQPQHF. The chain joins TRBV7-2 to TRBJ1-5; D gene ambiguous. The CDR3 extends over 16 amino acids. The V gene lost 1 base and the J gene lost 7 bases, with 17 bases spanning the gap. Germline assignment: CDR1 SGHTA and CDR2 FQGNSA.

CDR3 nucleotides: TGCAGCGTTGAAGACGCAAACTATGGCTACACCTTC. Its protein is CSVEDANYGYTF. The rearrangement links TRBV29-1 to TRBJ1-2; no reliable D call. The germline CDR1 and CDR2 sequences are SQVTM and ANQGSEA. Trimming pared 0 bases from V and 2 bases from J, leaving 4 bases between. There are 12 residues in the CDR3.

The chain joins TRBV4-3 to TRBJ2-6, with TRBD1 matching over 9 bases. The CDR3 runs to 17 residues. CDR1 is LGHNA and CDR2 is YSLEER in the germline V gene. V lost 0 bases and J lost 2; bases outside the gene matches: 2. DNA for the CDR3: TGCGCCAGCAGCCAAGAAGGACAGGGGACTGGGGCCAACGTCCTGACTTTC. Translated, it gives CASSQEGQGTGANVLTF.

V and J are TRBV7-2 and TRBJ2-2; tentatively, D is TRBD2 (6 bases). V was pared by 4 bases and J by 7 bases, with 13 bases between. Per germline, CDR1 SGHTA and CDR2 FQGNSA. The CDR3 length is 14 residues. The CDR3 loop is CASSSQQRVGELFF. The CDR3 nucleotides are TGTGCCAGCAGCTCTCAACAGCGGGTCGGGGAGCTGTTTTTT.

This sequence joins TRBV10-3 and TRBJ2-1, with 11 positions matching TRBD2. Germline-derived CDR1 and CDR2 are ENHRY and SYGVKD. CDR3 length: 14 amino acids. The V and J ends lost 7 bases and 6 bases, in that order; junction bases with no gene match: 5. Here the CDR3 DNA reads TGTGCCATCACGGCTAGCGGGGGGCCCAATGAGCAGTTCTTC. It yields the protein CAITASGGPNEQFF.

This clone has more than one count but fewer than ten. The chain links TRBV7-2 to TRBJ2-3; D call uncertain. V was clipped by 5 bases and J by 4 bases, with 7 bases between them. CDR1 and CDR2 from the germline V gene are SGHTA and FQGNSA. The CDR3 is 12 amino acids. The CDR3 spells CASSQIPDTQYF. CDR3 nucleotides: TGTGCCAGCAGCCAAATCCCAGATACGCAGTATTTT.

V and J are TRBV4-1 and TRBJ1-1; TRBD1 aligns across 7 bases. The V and J ends lost 3 bases and 3 bases, in that order; junction bases with no gene match: 1. The CDR3 spans 13 residues. Per the germline V gene, CDR1 is MGHRA and CDR2 is YSYEKL. CDR3 sequence reads: CASSHQGDTEAFF. Written as DNA, the CDR3 is TGCGCCAGCAGCCACCAGGGGGACACTGAAGCTTTCTTT.

The J gene is TRBJ2-2, the V gene TRBV6-1; D possibly corresponds to TRBD1 (6 bases). V lost 3 bases and J 3 bases, leaving 11 bases between the germline ends. The CDR3 runs 15 residues. The V gene's germline CDR1 is MNHNS and CDR2 SASEGT. Here the CDR3 DNA reads TGTGCCAGCAGTGAGGTCGGACAGCACACCGGGGAGCTGTTTTTT. Encoded protein: CASSEVGQHTGELFF.

This clone has a single count. This rearrangement joins TRBV6-5 to TRBJ2-2; 7 bases line up with TRBD1. Germline lookup yields CDR1 MNHEY and CDR2 SVGAGI. The V and J ends lost 5 bases and 1 base, in that order; junction bases with no gene match: 4. The CDR3 is 15 residues long. CDR3 DNA: TGTGCCAGCAGTCCAGGACAGGTGAACACCGGGGAGCTGTTTTTT. This sequence encodes CASSPGQVNTGELFF.

CDR3 residues: CASSRIRFSDEKLFF. The CDR3 DNA follows: TGCGCCAGCAGCCGGATCAGGTTTAGCGATGAAAAACTGTTTTTT. V is TRBV4-3 and J is TRBJ1-4; D remains unclear. The CDR3 covers 15 residues. V shed 4 bases and J shed 6 bases, with 15 bases lying between them. Germline V lookup: CDR1 LGHNA, CDR2 YSLEER.

For the CDR3, the DNA is TGTGCCAGTAGTATAGAAATTAGCAACGAGCAGTACTTC. Translation gives CASSIEISNEQYF. This chain links TRBV19 with TRBJ2-7; no clear D. The CDR3 loop spans 13 amino acids. The germline gives CDR1 LNHDA, CDR2 SQIVND (reference sequence). Trimming took off 0 bases at V and 5 bases at J, with 8 bases between the two ends. The whole variable domain, remainder taken from reference TRBV19 and TRBJ2-7, is DGGITQSPKYLFRKEGQNVTLSCEQNLNHDAMYWYRQDPGQGLRLIYYSQIVNDFQKGDIAEGYSVSREKKESFPLTVTSAQKNPTAFYLCASSIEISNEQYFGPGTRLTVT.

V gene TRBV2 combines with J gene TRBJ2-2; a weak D match, TRBD1 (5 bases). Deletions cut 3 bases from V and 0 bases from J, with 5 bases between. The CDR3 totals 14 residues. The germline gives CDR1 SNHLY, CDR2 FYNNEI. As DNA, the CDR3 is TGTGCCAGCAGTGAGGACACGAACACCGGGGAGCTGTTTTTT. The encoded protein is CASSEDTNTGELFF.

The chain recombines TRBV18 with TRBJ2-1; the D gene is possibly TRBD2 (5 bases). The CDR3 is 14 amino acids. The germline CDR1 and CDR2 sequences are KGHSH and LQKENI. Trimming took 3 bases from V and 7 from J, leaving 13 bases between them. The CDR3 sequence is CASSPSDTGNEQFF. CDR3 nucleotides: TGTGCCAGCTCACCCTCCGATACGGGGAATGAGCAGTTCTTC.